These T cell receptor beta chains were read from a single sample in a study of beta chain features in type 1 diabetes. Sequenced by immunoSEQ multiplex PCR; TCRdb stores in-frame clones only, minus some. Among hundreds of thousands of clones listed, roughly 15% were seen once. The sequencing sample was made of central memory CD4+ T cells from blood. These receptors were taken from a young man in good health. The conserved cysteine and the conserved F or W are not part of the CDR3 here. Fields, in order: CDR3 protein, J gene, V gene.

ASIFGEKGEQY	TRBJ2-7	TRBV2
ASSPSLGGTGNTIY	TRBJ1-3	TRBV7-7
ATRDRGTGYGYT	TRBJ1-2	TRBV10-3
AGKGQVDYGYT	TRBJ1-2	TRBV2
ASSVATGYNEQF	TRBJ2-1	TRBV9
ASSRGVQNEQF	TRBJ2-1	TRBV6-6
ACSTGVGPNQPQH	TRBJ1-5	TRBV30
ASSSYNSYEQY	TRBJ2-7	TRBV5-4
ASSYRVGTGQPQH	TRBJ1-5	TRBV6-5
ASSPRGGDGYT	TRBJ1-2	TRBV2
AWSKLGGTQY	TRBJ2-3	TRBV30
ASSPGQGISGNTIY	TRBJ1-3	TRBV7-2
ASSLQGAEAF	TRBJ1-1	TRBV2
ASSAGGPTGELF	TRBJ2-2	TRBV4-2
ASSVTQGTTDTQY	TRBJ2-3	TRBV9
ASRRTGPPSPIYGYT	TRBJ1-2	TRBV2
ASSTGLAGDNEQF	TRBJ2-1	TRBV10-3
ASSLARDYGYA	TRBJ1-2	TRBV7-9
ASSPYSALSEAF	TRBJ1-1	TRBV18
AISGQVRYEQY	TRBJ2-7	TRBV10-3
ASSFSGNQPQH	TRBJ1-5	TRBV6-6
ASSQTPVAGDSGYT	TRBJ1-2	TRBV5-4
ASSRRSGNTIY	TRBJ1-3	TRBV19
ASSQDGAGVAYEQY	TRBJ2-7	TRBV7-9
ASSPRGITNEKLF	TRBJ1-4	TRBV19
ASSQDRASGGNEQF	TRBJ2-1	TRBV5-4
ASGRGGTGQYNEQF	TRBJ2-1	TRBV9
ASSILGAGVLAGYT	TRBJ1-2	TRBV19
ASSQSWNVGYTGELF	TRBJ2-2	TRBV4-3
ASSLEARNEQF	TRBJ2-1	TRBV7-9
ATRPRNTEAF	TRBJ1-1	TRBV28
ASSLELAAKNIQY	TRBJ2-4	TRBV7-9
ASGFLEAGELF	TRBJ2-2	TRBV12-5
AISESAGGLYEQY	TRBJ2-7	TRBV10-3
ASSQAPGGINTEAF	TRBJ1-1	TRBV4-3
ASSMTGPNTKAF	TRBJ1-1	TRBV11-3
ASSRSVMNTEAF	TRBJ1-1	TRBV6-1
ASSGFKTSSGNTIY	TRBJ1-3	TRBV9
SVGATARGEQY	TRBJ2-7	TRBV29-1
ASSRDRGTNSPLH	TRBJ1-6	TRBV5-1
ASSPTGS	TRBJ2-3	TRBV18
ASSEIRGRGSGANVLT	TRBJ2-6	TRBV25-1
SVGGGTDTQY	TRBJ2-3	TRBV29-1
ASSNHNTEAF	TRBJ1-1	TRBV7-2
ASSPGTGVGETQY	TRBJ2-5	TRBV5-1
ASRPGVPNYGYT	TRBJ1-2	TRBV28
ASSAWGVGNGYT	TRBJ1-2	TRBV10-3
ASSLAASGVSTDTQY	TRBJ2-3	TRBV5-5
AALTGANTGELF	TRBJ2-2	TRBV28
ASSIDRVNSYNSPLH	TRBJ1-6	TRBV5-6